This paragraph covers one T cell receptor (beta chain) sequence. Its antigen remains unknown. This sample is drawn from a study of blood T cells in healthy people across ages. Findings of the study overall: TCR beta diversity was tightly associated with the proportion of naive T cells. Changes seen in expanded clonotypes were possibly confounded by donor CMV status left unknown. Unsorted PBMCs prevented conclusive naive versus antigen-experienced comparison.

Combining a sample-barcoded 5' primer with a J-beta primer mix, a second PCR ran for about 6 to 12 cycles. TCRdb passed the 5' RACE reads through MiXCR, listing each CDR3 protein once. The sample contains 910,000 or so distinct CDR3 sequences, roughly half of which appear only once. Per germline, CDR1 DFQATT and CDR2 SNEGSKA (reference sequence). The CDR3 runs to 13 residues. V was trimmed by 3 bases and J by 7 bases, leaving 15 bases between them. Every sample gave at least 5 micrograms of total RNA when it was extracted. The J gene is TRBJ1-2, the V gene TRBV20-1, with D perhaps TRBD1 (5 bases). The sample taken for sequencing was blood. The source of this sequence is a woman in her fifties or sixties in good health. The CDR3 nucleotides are TGCAGTGCTAGGAGTTGGGGGGTTGGTGGCTACACCTTC. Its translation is CSARSWGVGGYTF.